The 4 T cell receptor beta chains below come from one sample, sequenced in a study of blood T cell repertoires in COVID-19. Profiling relied on immunoSEQ multiplex PCR, and the TCRdb table lists in-frame clones only, not all of them. The sample yields hundreds of thousands of clones, more than 70% seen once. The sample taken for sequencing was PBMCs or T cells enriched from blood (not recorded which). The source of these receptors is a woman younger than 35 who had been exposed to COVID-19.

The chain combines TRBV18 with TRBJ1-2, with 7 bases that match TRBD1. Germline CDR1 KGHSH, CDR2 LQKENI. With 2 bases clipped from V and 3 bases from J, the junction kept 3 bases outside the gene matches. The CDR3 length is 14 residues. CDR3 in DNA: TGTGCCAGCTCACCAACAGGGGACGACTATGGCTACACCTTC. Residues: CASSPTGDDYGYTF.

In this sample, this clone turned up once. The chain couples TRBV3-1 (or the pseudogene TRBV3-2) to TRBJ2-5, with TRBD2 as a possible D gene (6 bases). Per germline, CDR1 LGHDT and CDR2 YNNKEL (reference sequence). Trimming shortened V by 2 bases and J by 4 bases, and 23 bases separated the two germline ends. CDR3 length: 18 residues. The CDR3 nucleotides read TGTGCCAGCAGCCAATCTAGATACGGGGGTCCCGGGGCAGAGACCCAGTACTTC. It encodes CASSQSRYGGPGAETQYF.

Of note for this clone: Other DNA sequences in this sample translate to the same CDR3. The genes are TRBV12-3 or TRBV12-4 and TRBJ2-7; TRBD1 might be the D (5 bases). The V end was cut by 2 bases, the J end by 3 bases, with 5 bases between. This CDR3 has 12 amino acids. The CDR3 DNA reads TGTGCCAGCAGTTTAACAGGCTACGAGCAGTACTTC. Translation: CASSLTGYEQYF.

The chain has TRBV6-1 and TRBJ1-2; 8 bases are shared with TRBD1. CDR1 MNHNS and CDR2 SASEGT come from the germline V gene. The junction had 0 bases not matched to a gene; V was cut back by 0 bases and J by 3 bases. The CDR3 extends over 14 amino acids. CDR3 coding DNA: TGTGCCAGCAGTGAAGCGGGACAGGACTATGGCTACACCTTC. This sequence encodes CASSEAGQDYGYTF.